The 20 T cell receptor beta chains below were found in one sample sequenced in a study of OX40 agonist ivuxolimab in advanced cancers. Library preparation was by the immunoSEQ multiplex PCR assay. TCRdb retrieved this table from immuneACCESS and kept in-frame rearrangements only. Not all clones are present; in checked studies, unresolved V genes account for under half, and no reason is known for the remainder. Recorded for this sample are around 62,000 clones; approximately 91% of them occurred a single time. The leading ten clones occupy approximately 0.25% of the sample. The sample in question was CD4+ or CD8+ T cells sorted from blood, obtained in a trial of the OX40 agonist ivuxolimab. These receptors were obtained from an adult with an advanced solid tumor such as melanoma, head and neck, liver or kidney cancer.

The chain uses TRBV6-1 and TRBJ1-3, with D possibly matching TRBD1 (5 bases). The V gene lost 2 bases and the J gene lost 0 bases, with 20 bases spanning the gap. The CDR3 runs 19 residues. Germline V gene data show CDR1 as MNHNS and CDR2 as SASEGT. The CDR3 protein is CASSESLLGAGSSGNTIYF. DNA for the CDR3: TGTGCCAGCAGTGAAAGTCTTCTTGGGGCAGGCAGCTCTGGAAACACCATATATTTT.

The chain carries TRBV10-3 and TRBJ1-2; D gene ambiguous. The CDR3 totals 13 residues. V dropped 4 bases and J dropped 3 bases, with 9 bases sitting between them. Germline lookup yields CDR1 ENHRY and CDR2 SYGVKD. The CDR3 DNA is TGTGCCATCAGTGCAGACGGATACTATGGCTACACCTTC. Amino acids: CAISADGYYGYTF.

V usage is TRBV6-5 and J usage is TRBJ2-7; D perhaps matches TRBD1 (6 bases). V was cut by 6 bases and J by 6 bases, with 12 bases left in between. Germline V gene lookup returns CDR1 MNHEY and CDR2 SVGAGI. The CDR3 extends over 12 amino acids. The CDR3 region has the DNA TGTGCCAGCAGCCGAGGACAGACCGAGCAGTACTTC. Amino acids: CASSRGQTEQYF.

The genes are TRBV6-6 and TRBJ1-2, with 8 bases lining up with TRBD1. Per the germline V gene, CDR1 is MNHNY and CDR2 is SVGAGI (reference sequence). V trimming: 5 bases; J trimming: 4 bases; junction bases outside the gene matches: 3. The CDR3 runs to 13 residues. CDR3 region: CASSPDRAYGYTF. The CDR3 DNA reads as TGTGCCAGCAGTCCGGACAGGGCCTATGGCTACACCTTC.

The chain carries TRBV10-2 and TRBJ1-3, with D perhaps TRBD1 (6 bases). The CDR3 consists of 14 residues. Trimming cost V 2 bases and J 4 bases, with 9 bases left between them. The germline CDR1 and CDR2 sequences are WSHSY and SAAADI. CDR3 sequence reads: CASSERDIGNTIYF. The CDR3 coding sequence is TGCGCCAGCAGTGAGAGGGACATCGGAAACACCATATATTTT.

The rearrangement links TRBV27 to TRBJ2-3; D may be TRBD1 (5 bases). V was pared by 6 bases and J by 8 bases, with 9 bases between. CDR1 is MNHEY and CDR2 is SMNVEV in the germline V gene (reference sequence). The CDR3 covers 11 residues. The CDR3 protein is CASRARGTQYF. In nucleotides, the CDR3 is TGTGCCAGCAGAGCTAGGGGTACGCAGTATTTT.

The rearrangement links TRBV6-5 to TRBJ1-4; D remains ambiguous. V was pared by 5 bases and J by 8 bases, with 9 bases between. The CDR3 loop spans 12 amino acids. CDR1 is MNHEY and CDR2 is SVGAGI in the germline V gene. The chain's CDR3 is CASSRSLEKLFF. The CDR3 DNA sequence: TGTGCCAGCAGTAGGTCGCTGGAAAAACTGTTTTTT.

The V and J genes are TRBV10-1 and TRBJ2-1, with TRBD1 identical over 9 bases. Looked up from germline, CDR1 is WNHNN and CDR2 is SYGVQD (reference sequence). The CDR3 has 14 amino acids. V trimming: 3 bases; J trimming: 8 bases; junction bases outside the gene matches: 5. The CDR3 nucleotides are TGCGCCAGCAGTGACCGGGGACAGGGCTATGAGCAGTTCTTC. Its translation: CASSDRGQGYEQFF.

This sequence joins TRBV2 and TRBJ2-3; 12 bases map to TRBD2. Trimming at V came to 6 bases and at J to 2 bases, leaving 18 bases not matched to a gene. Looked up from germline, CDR1 is SNHLY and CDR2 is FYNNEI. The CDR3 contains 20 residues. CDR3 amino acids: CASRPGTGLAGLSSTDTQYF. In DNA, the CDR3 is TGTGCCAGCAGACCAGGAACGGGACTAGCGGGCCTCTCCTCCACAGATACGCAGTATTTT.

The genes are TRBV19 and TRBJ2-7; 7 bases match TRBD1. J was trimmed by 6 bases and V by 3 bases; bases with no gene match: 11. The CDR3 spans 15 residues. Germline V lookup: CDR1 LNHDA, CDR2 SQIVND (reference sequence). CDR3 nucleotides: TGTGCCAGTAGTATTGGAACTCGGGACAGCCGCGAGCAGTACTTC. Protein sequence: CASSIGTRDSREQYF. The variable domain in full, completed from reference TRBV19 and TRBJ2-7, reads DGGITQSPKYLFRKEGQNVTLSCEQNLNHDAMYWYRQDPGQGLRLIYYSQIVNDFQKGDIAEGYSVSREKKESFPLTVTSAQKNPTAFYLCASSIGTRDSREQYFGPGTRLTVT.

The J gene is TRBJ2-1, the V gene TRBV5-1; 9 bases agree with TRBD2. V lost 4 bases, J lost 3 bases, and 8 bases stayed unmatched. The CDR3 is 16 amino acids. Germline V gene lookup returns CDR1 SGHRS and CDR2 YFSETQ. DNA of the CDR3: TGCGCCAGCAGCGTCAATAGCGGGAGCCACTACAATGAGCAGTTCTTC. Its translation is CASSVNSGSHYNEQFF.

The V and J genes are TRBV7-8 and TRBJ1-4; no clear D gene. This CDR3 is 17 amino acids long. Germline V lookup: CDR1 SGHVS, CDR2 FQNEAQ. V gave up 0 bases and J gave up 7 bases, with 18 bases separating them. The CDR3 DNA follows: TGTGCCAGCAGCTTAGCGCTAAGTCGGCAGCAGTCTGAAAAACTGTTTTTT. It yields the protein CASSLALSRQQSEKLFF.

The chain carries TRBV11-1 and TRBJ2-5; tentatively, D is TRBD2 (6 bases). The germline V and J ends were trimmed by 5 bases and 5 bases, with 15 bases remaining between them. The CDR3 has 14 residues. The germline gives CDR1 SGHAT, CDR2 FQDESV (reference sequence). The DNA for the CDR3 is TGTGCCAGCAGCGCGGGACTGGACCTGGAGACCCAGTACTTC. Its protein is CASSAGLDLETQYF.

This chain joins TRBV2 and TRBJ2-1; the match to TRBD2 covers 9 bases. The CDR3 length is 16 residues. V trimming: 6 bases; J trimming: 4 bases; junction bases outside the gene matches: 10. Germline loops: CDR1 SNHLY, CDR2 FYNNEI. The CDR3 region is CASRDPGLADYNEQFF. The CDR3 DNA reads TGTGCCAGCAGAGATCCGGGACTAGCTGATTACAATGAGCAGTTCTTC.

The chain uses TRBV19 and TRBJ2-1; TRBD2 might be the D (5 bases). Trimming took off 6 bases at V and 7 bases at J, with 16 bases between the two ends. The CDR3 runs to 14 residues. CDR1 is LNHDA and CDR2 is SQIVND in the germline V gene (reference sequence). CDR3 bases: TGTGCCAGTAGGAGGCTCGGGGTACCTAATGAGCAGTTCTTC. Encoded protein: CASRRLGVPNEQFF. Drawing the rest from reference TRBV19 and TRBJ2-1, the complete variable domain is DGGITQSPKYLFRKEGQNVTLSCEQNLNHDAMYWYRQDPGQGLRLIYYSQIVNDFQKGDIAEGYSVSREKKESFPLTVTSAQKNPTAFYLCASRRLGVPNEQFFGPGTRLTVL.

The gene calls are TRBV5-1 and TRBJ1-5, with TRBD1 matching 10 bases. Germline CDR1 is SGHRS and CDR2 is YFSETQ. The CDR3 is made up of 15 amino acids. V lost 0 bases to trimming and J lost 7 bases; unmatched junction nucleotides: 4. The CDR3 spells CASSLGGTGVQPQHF. The CDR3 DNA reads as TGCGCCAGCAGCTTGGGTGGGACAGGGGTACAGCCCCAGCATTTT.

Of note for this clone: The junction departs from germline at one end; a sequencing error may be responsible. The gene calls are TRBV27 and TRBJ2-5; D not certain. This CDR3 is 15 amino acids long. Per the germline V gene, CDR1 is MNHEY and CDR2 is SMNVEV (reference sequence). CDR3 DNA sequence: TGTGCCAGCAGTTTATCGCTTAGTACTCAAGGGACCCAGTACTTC. Translated, it gives CASSLSLSTQGTQYF.

As regards this clone: Additional DNA sequences in this sample encode the identical CDR3. V usage is TRBV5-1 and J usage is TRBJ2-6; D remains unclear. Germline V gives CDR1 SGHRS, CDR2 YFSETQ. Trimming shortened V by 2 bases and J by 3 bases, and 9 bases separated the two germline ends. The CDR3 consists of 15 residues. As DNA, the CDR3 is TGCGCCAGCAGCTTCTCAGGAGATGGGGCCAACGTCCTGACTTTC. Translation: CASSFSGDGANVLTF. Together with reference TRBV5-1 and TRBJ2-6, the CDR3 gives the full variable domain: KAGVTQTPRYLIKTRGQQVTLSCSPISGHRSVSWYQQTPGQGLQFLFEYFSETQRNKGNFPGRFSGRQFSNSRSEMNVSTLELGDSALYLCASSFSGDGANVLTFGAGSRLTVL.

The chain uses TRBV19 and TRBJ1-5; TRBD1 matches at 7 bases. From germline, CDR1 is LNHDA and CDR2 SQIVND (reference sequence). With V trimmed by 7 bases and J by 4 bases, 13 bases remained unmatched. CDR3 length: 16 amino acids. CDR3 region: CASKKGGGGGNQPQHF. The CDR3 nucleotides are TGTGCCAGTAAAAAAGGAGGGGGCGGTGGGAATCAGCCCCAGCATTTT.

The rearrangement uses TRBV11-2 and TRBJ2-1, with a tentative D call TRBD1 (5 bases). Germline CDR1 reads SGHAT; CDR2 reads FQNNGV. CDR3 length equals 14 residues. The V end was cut by 5 bases, the J end by 5 bases, with 13 bases between. This CDR3 reads CASSLTEADNEQFF. As DNA, the CDR3 is TGTGCCAGCAGCCTGACAGAGGCTGACAATGAGCAGTTCTTC.